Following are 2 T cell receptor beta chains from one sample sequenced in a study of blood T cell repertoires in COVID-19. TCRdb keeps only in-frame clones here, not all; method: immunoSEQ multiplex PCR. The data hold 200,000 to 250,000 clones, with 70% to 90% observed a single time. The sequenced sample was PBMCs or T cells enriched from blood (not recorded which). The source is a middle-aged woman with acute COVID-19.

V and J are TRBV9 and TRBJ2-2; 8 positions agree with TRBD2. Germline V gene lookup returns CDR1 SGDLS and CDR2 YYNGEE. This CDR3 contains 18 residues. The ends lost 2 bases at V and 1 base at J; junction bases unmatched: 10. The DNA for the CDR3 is TGTGCCAGCAGCGTGACGAGGGGGGGACTAGTGAACACCGGGGAGCTGTTTTTT. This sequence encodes CASSVTRGGLVNTGELFF. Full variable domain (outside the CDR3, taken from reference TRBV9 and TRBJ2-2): DSGVTQTPKHLITATGQRVTLRCSPRSGDLSVYWYQQSLDQGLQFLIQYYNGEERAKGNILERFSAQQFPDLHSELNLSSLELGDSALYFCASSVTRGGLVNTGELFFGEGSRLTVL.

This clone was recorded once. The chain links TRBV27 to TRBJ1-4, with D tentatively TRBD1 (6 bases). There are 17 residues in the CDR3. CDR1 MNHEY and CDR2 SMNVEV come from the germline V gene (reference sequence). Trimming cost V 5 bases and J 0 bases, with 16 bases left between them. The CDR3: CASSTRQGRATNEKLFF. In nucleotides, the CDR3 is TGTGCCAGCAGTACCCGTCAGGGGCGTGCAACTAATGAAAAACTGTTTTTT.